Listed below are T cell receptor beta chains from one sample, sequenced in a study of CXCR3-negative and CXCR3-positive naive CD8 T cells. TCRdb re-called the 5' RACE reads and shows each CDR3 protein once, DNA omitted. The sample has tens of thousands of distinct CDR3 sequences, and its top ten clones hold around 5%. The sequenced sample was naive CXCR3+ CD8+ T cells from blood. Receptors originate from a human donor in good health. Some clones in this sample may be carry-over from other donors' samples. Both conserved end residues are part of each CDR3. The order of the fields is CDR3 length, J gene, V gene, CDR3 protein.

14 | TRBJ1-1 | TRBV27 | CASRELQGKAEAFF
15 | TRBJ2-7 | TRBV18 | CASSPIDTENLEQYF
13 | TRBJ1-2 | TRBV29-1 | CSVDRPDNYGYTF
13 | TRBJ2-7 | TRBV6-2/TRBV6-3 | CASSYAGGYEQYF
16 | TRBJ2-7 | TRBV9 | CASSASTGAATYEQYF
12 | TRBJ2-5 | TRBV29-1 | CSVERTQETQYF
16 | TRBJ2-1 | TRBV7-3 | CASSLEAAGTFNEQFF
18 | TRBJ2-1 | TRBV12-3/TRBV12-4 | CASSPGTGKTSSYNEQFF
14 | TRBJ2-7 | TRBV27 | CASSPSWGSYEQYF
15 | TRBJ1-4 | TRBV4-3 | CASSQVPTTNEKLFF
11 | TRBJ2-7 | TRBV6-2/TRBV6-3 | CASGDHYEQYF
12 | TRBJ1-1 | TRBV29-1 | CSVEGMSTEAFF
15 | TRBJ1-1 | TRBV14 | CASSPPGQGGTEAFF
15 | TRBJ2-7 | TRBV20-1 | CSASGLAGGLYEQYF
15 | TRBJ2-5 | TRBV7-9 | CASSSPDSARETQYF
14 | TRBJ2-3 | TRBV28 | CASSLKLSTDTQYF
13 | TRBJ2-7 | TRBV29-1 | CSVKAPGSYEQYF
15 | TRBJ1-6 | TRBV6-5 | CASSPGTGSNSPLHF
14 | TRBJ2-3 | TRBV28 | CASSPRQAADTQYF
15 | TRBJ2-1 | TRBV29-1 | CSVEGGSGSYNEQFF
17 | TRBJ2-3 | TRBV20-1 | CSASPLRGERVPDTQYF
11 | TRBJ2-1 | TRBV28 | CASSITSEQFF
13 | TRBJ2-1 | TRBV10-3 | CAISGEQGNEQFF
12 | TRBJ2-1 | TRBV5-1 | CASSWTRLEQFF
15 | TRBJ2-5 | TRBV20-1 | CSARDMAGAVLTQYF
15 | TRBJ2-1 | TRBV2 | CASSDFPPSYNEQFF
16 | TRBJ2-2 | TRBV9 | CASSVGTGANTGELFF
15 | TRBJ2-7 | TRBV2 | CASSGTWQGDYEQYF
13 | TRBJ2-7 | TRBV13 | CASSSNRGYEQYF
17 | TRBJ2-1 | TRBV2 | CASSEALLVEGPNEQFF
17 | TRBJ2-1 | TRBV7-6 | CASSRGLAESSYNEQFF
13 | TRBJ2-5 | TRBV7-7 | CASSLDSQETQYF
15 | TRBJ2-2 | TRBV5-1 | CASSLIETDTGELFF
14 | TRBJ2-7 | TRBV29-1 | CSVELEQGRYEQYF
15 | TRBJ2-5 | TRBV7-9 | CASSLGGGAWETQYF
16 | TRBJ1-2 | TRBV12-3/TRBV12-4 | CASSLDPPDGNYGYTF
13 | TRBJ1-1 | TRBV7-3 | CASREAGKVEAFF
14 | TRBJ2-3 | TRBV20-1 | CSAWLAEHTDTQYF
11 | TRBJ2-7 | TRBV29-1 | CSVGGQYEQYF
16 | TRBJ2-7 | TRBV14 | CASSHPKGTGSYEQYF